Presented here are 14 T cell receptor beta chains from one specimen sequenced in a study of OX40 agonist ivuxolimab in advanced cancers. The protocol was immunoSEQ multiplex PCR, while the TCRdb copy is restricted to in-frame clones and leaves out a portion. The data contain about 78,000 clones, 84% of them seen just once; the ten biggest clones take up approximately 0.44%. Sequencing was performed on CD4+ or CD8+ T cells sorted from blood, taken in a trial of the OX40 agonist ivuxolimab. These receptors originate from an adult with an advanced solid tumor such as melanoma, head and neck, liver or kidney cancer.

V gene TRBV5-6 combines with J gene TRBJ2-7; 8 nucleotides line up with TRBD1. From germline, CDR1 is SGHDT and CDR2 YYEEEE. The CDR3 has 14 residues. The J segment lost 4 bases and the V segment lost 4 bases, leaving 7 bases of the junction unmatched. The CDR3 DNA follows: TGTGCCAGCAGCCCTCGGACAGGGCCTTACGAGCAGTACGTC. Translating gives CASSPRTGPYEQYV.

There are a few counts of this clone. V is TRBV28 and J is TRBJ1-5; D is undetermined. This CDR3 has 15 residues. Trimming shortened V by 6 bases and J by 2 bases, and 14 bases separated the two germline ends. Germline V gene lookup returns CDR1 MDHEN and CDR2 SYDVKM. This chain's CDR3 is CASSSGNEGNQPQHF. Written as DNA, the CDR3 is TGTGCCAGCAGCTCCGGGAACGAGGGCAATCAGCCCCAGCATTTT.

The V and J genes are TRBV6-1 and TRBJ2-1; the match to TRBD2 covers 10 bases. The CDR3 runs to 15 residues. Germline V gene sequence: CDR1 MNHNS, CDR2 SASEGT. With V trimmed by 7 bases and J by 4 bases, 7 bases remained unmatched. The CDR3, as DNA: TGTGCCAGCACACCTACTAGCGGGATTTACAATGAGCAGTTCTTC. Protein: CASTPTSGIYNEQFF.

The chain employs TRBV28 and TRBJ2-5; D unresolved. This CDR3 comprises 12 residues. CDR1 and CDR2 from the germline V gene are MDHEN and SYDVKM. V lost 6 bases to trimming and J lost 4 bases, with 9 bases between them. Here the CDR3 reads CASSKRGETQYF. CDR3 sequence (DNA): TGTGCCAGCAGCAAGCGTGGAGAGACCCAGTACTTC.

This clone occurred a few times. The chain uses TRBV6-6 and TRBJ2-2; weak D call: TRBD2 (5 bases). The V end was cut by 5 bases, the J end by 1 base, with 8 bases between. This CDR3 region has 14 residues. The V gene's germline CDR1 is MNHNY and CDR2 SVGAGI (reference sequence). The CDR3 loop is CASSQEVNTGELFF. CDR3 DNA sequence: TGTGCCAGCAGTCAGGAGGTGAACACCGGGGAGCTGTTTTTT.

J is TRBJ2-1 and V is TRBV7-3; D uncertain. Trimming removed 2 bases from V and 6 bases from J, with 2 bases in between. Per germline, CDR1 SGHTA and CDR2 FQGTGA. CDR3 length: 11 residues. The CDR3: CASSLGNEQFF. CDR3 coding DNA: TGTGCCAGCAGCTTAGGCAATGAGCAGTTCTTC. The entire variable domain, with the rest obtained from reference TRBV7-3 and TRBJ2-1, is as follows: GAGVSQTPSNKVTEKGKYVELRCDPISGHTALYWYRQSLGQGPEFLIYFQGTGAADDSGLPNDRFFAVRPEGSVSTLKIQRTERGDSAVYLCASSLGNEQFFGPGTRLTVL.

This sequence joins TRBV9 and TRBJ1-2; possible D gene TRBD1, 5 bases. The ends were cut back, 1 base at V and 7 bases at J, with 17 bases in the middle. Looked up from germline, CDR1 is SGDLS and CDR2 is YYNGEE. This CDR3 has 15 residues. CDR3 nucleotides: TGTGCCAGCAGCGTAAGGCCGGACGGGGCTGGTGGCTACACCTTC. Amino acids: CASSVRPDGAGGYTF.

This clone was found a few times. This rearrangement joins TRBV5-1 to TRBJ2-1; D unclear. CDR3 length equals 15 residues. Trimming shortened V by 0 bases and J by 0 bases, and 7 bases separated the two germline ends. The germline CDR1 and CDR2 sequences are SGHRS and YFSETQ. For the CDR3, the DNA is TGCGCCAGCAGCTTGGCAGATTTCTCCTACAATGAGCAGTTCTTC. This translates into CASSLADFSYNEQFF.

This chain joins TRBV9 and TRBJ2-2; D is unresolved. Deletions cut 0 bases from V and 7 bases from J, with 7 bases between. This CDR3 region has 13 residues. Germline V lookup: CDR1 SGDLS, CDR2 YYNGEE. CDR3 in amino acids: CASSVADLGELFF. The CDR3 bases are TGTGCCAGCAGCGTAGCCGACCTCGGGGAGCTGTTTTTT.

This clone is a singleton in its sample. V and J are TRBV19 and TRBJ2-1; D is undetermined. V was pared by 0 bases and J by 10 bases, with 13 bases between. The CDR3 runs to 14 residues. Germline values: CDR1 LNHDA, CDR2 SQIVND (reference sequence). The CDR3 here is CASSIEELKSEQFF. CDR3 DNA sequence: TGTGCCAGTAGTATAGAGGAACTAAAGTCCGAGCAGTTCTTC.

The genes are TRBV2 and TRBJ2-1; D may be TRBD1 (6 bases). The germline gives CDR1 SNHLY, CDR2 FYNNEI. Trimming removed 5 bases at V and 9 bases at J, with 11 bases between. The CDR3 sequence is 12 residues long. CDR3 residues: CASSYTGIEQFF. In DNA, the CDR3 is TGTGCCAGCAGTTATACAGGGATTGAGCAGTTCTTC.

This sequence joins TRBV6-6 and TRBJ1-1; no reliable D call. The CDR3 covers 15 residues. Germline CDR1 and CDR2: MNHNY and SVGAGI (reference sequence). Trimming left V 0 bases short and J 1 base short, with 9 bases between. CDR3 sequence reads: CASSYSKMWNTEAFF. CDR3 coding DNA: TGTGCCAGCAGTTACTCGAAAATGTGGAACACTGAAGCTTTCTTT.

The chain couples TRBV12-1 to TRBJ1-5; TRBD1 was called by the table and not checked on the DNA. TRBV12-1 is deemed a pseudogene. The CDR3 extends over 14 amino acids. For the CDR3, the DNA is TGTGCCAGCAGCTTGGGACAGCCTAATCAGCCCCAGCATTTT. This gives the protein CASSLGQPNQPQHF.

The J gene is TRBJ1-6, the V gene TRBV27; D is perhaps TRBD1 (6 bases). Germline-derived CDR1 and CDR2 are MNHEY and SMNVEV (reference sequence). Trimming stripped 4 bases from V and 7 bases from J, with 17 bases between. The CDR3 extends over 16 amino acids. The CDR3 nucleotides read TGTGCCAGCAGTTCCGGGGGGCAAGGGAAGAATTCACCCCTCCACTTT. Protein sequence: CASSSGGQGKNSPLHF.